What follows are 32 T cell receptor beta chains derived from one specimen sequenced in a study of shared clonotypes between healthy human individuals. The protocol was immunoSEQ multiplex PCR, while the TCRdb copy is restricted to in-frame clones and leaves out a portion. The data contain hundreds of thousands of clones, roughly four fifths of them singletons. Sequencing was performed on PBMCs. Source of these receptors: a woman aged 40-49 years in good health. Some clones in this sample may be carry-over from other donors' samples.

Worth noting for this clone: A far larger clone is a single base away, which makes a read error likely. The gene calls are TRBV11-2 and TRBJ2-7, with D possibly TRBD1 on 6 matching bases. Germline CDR1 SGHAT, CDR2 FQNNGV. The CDR3 is 14 amino acids. In DNA form, the CDR3 reads TGTGCCAGCAGCTTAGACAGGGGAGCCGGCGAGCAGAACTTC. This sequence encodes CASSLDRGAGEQNF.

The CDR3 bases are TGTGCCAGCAGCTTTGGCGGGAGGGCCTACGAGCAGTACTTC. Its protein is CASSFGGRAYEQYF. The rearrangement uses TRBV7-9 and TRBJ2-7; 9 nucleotides line up with TRBD2. The CDR3 sequence is 14 residues long. The germline gives CDR1 SEHNR, CDR2 FQNEAQ (reference sequence). The trim removed 3 bases at V and 2 bases at J, leaving 2 bases unmatched.

V and J are TRBV7-9 and TRBJ2-1; 7 positions match TRBD2. Germline V gives CDR1 SEHNR, CDR2 FQNEAQ (reference sequence). The CDR3 spans 15 residues. V lost 2 bases, J lost 4 bases, and 5 bases stayed unmatched. The CDR3 region has the DNA TGTGCCAGCAGCTTACAAGGGAGGGCGTACAATGAGCAGTTCTTC. Translating it yields CASSLQGRAYNEQFF.

Turning to this clone: Given a far larger clone just one base away, this is likely a sequencing read error. The chain has TRBV14 and TRBJ2-5, with no clear D. The germline V gene has CDR1 SGHDN and CDR2 FVKESK. This CDR3 region has 13 residues. Trimming cost V 2 bases and J 2 bases, with 6 bases left between them. The CDR3 reads CASSQNPQETQYF. CDR3 in DNA: TGTGCCAGCAGCCAAAACCCGCAAGAGACCCAGTACTTC.

On this clone: One base separates it from a far larger clone, so it is likely a read error. The genes are TRBV25-1 and TRBJ2-5; D gene ambiguous. CDR1 is MGHDK and CDR2 is SYGVNS in the germline V gene. The CDR3 has 13 residues. The V gene lost 6 bases and the J gene lost 2 bases, with 10 bases spanning the gap. CDR3 in amino acids: CASRRNQQETQYF. CDR3 coding DNA: TGTGCCAGCAGACGCAATCAGCAAGAGACCCAGTACTTC.

A single count supports this clone. V usage is TRBV7-8 and J usage is TRBJ1-1; D remains ambiguous. There are 13 residues in the CDR3. V lost 4 bases, J lost 11 bases, and 17 bases lay in between. Germline values: CDR1 SGHVS, CDR2 FQNEAQ. The DNA for the CDR3 is TGTGCCAGCAGCTCCCCGACCCAATCAAGGGCTTTCTTT. As protein: CASSSPTQSRAFF. Combining the CDR3 with reference TRBV7-8 and TRBJ1-1 gives the whole variable domain GAGVSQSPRYKVAKRGQDVALRCDPISGHVSLFWYQQALGQGPEFLTYFQNEAQLDKSGLPSDRFFAERPEGSVSTLKIQRTQQEDSAVYLCASSSPTQSRAFFGQGTRLTVV.

This clone was observed a handful of times. The chain couples TRBV7-9 to TRBJ2-7; 9 bases map to TRBD1. The germline CDR1 and CDR2 sequences are SEHNR and FQNEAQ (reference sequence). With V trimmed by 5 bases and J by 4 bases, 6 bases remained unmatched. The CDR3 is made up of 14 amino acids. CDR3 in amino acids: CASSPTGTGYEQYF. In DNA, the CDR3 is TGTGCCAGCAGCCCTACCGGGACAGGGTACGAGCAGTACTTC.

A note on this clone: A single base separates this from a much larger clone, so it may be a read error. This specimen includes other DNA sequences encoding the same CDR3. The J gene is TRBJ2-1, the V gene TRBV25-1; 10 bases match TRBD1. The J segment lost 5 bases and the V segment lost 3 bases, leaving 4 bases of the junction unmatched. The length of the CDR3 is 15 residues. Germline assignment: CDR1 MGHDK and CDR2 SYGVNS. CDR3 residues: CASSDPGQGDNEQFF. CDR3 DNA: TGTGCCAGCAGTGACCCCGGACAGGGGGACAATGAGCAGTTCTTC.

This clone has ten or more counts. Other DNA variants within this sample encode the same CDR3. The V and J genes are TRBV27 and TRBJ2-7; weak D call: TRBD2 (6 bases). The CDR3 length is 13 residues. Germline CDR1 reads MNHEY; CDR2 reads SMNVEV (reference sequence). Trimming pared 8 bases from V and 1 base from J, leaving 12 bases between. In nucleotides, the CDR3 is TGTGCCAGCCAACTTAGCGGATCCTACGAGCAGTACTTC. It specifies CASQLSGSYEQYF.

The V gene is TRBV7-9, the J gene TRBJ2-1; no clear D. V was shortened by 1 base and J by 10 bases, with 8 bases between the two germline ends. The CDR3 spans 12 residues. The germline gives CDR1 SEHNR, CDR2 FQNEAQ (reference sequence). CDR3 sequence reads: CASSLERQEQFF. The CDR3 nucleotides are TGTGCCAGCAGCTTAGAACGGCAGGAGCAGTTCTTC.

About this clone itself: A read error is possible here, since a much larger clone lies one base away. The J gene is TRBJ2-7, the V gene TRBV5-1; 10 bases agree with TRBD2. Germline trimming cut 0 bases from V and 6 bases from J; bases unmatched to any gene: 12. Germline CDR1 reads SGHRS; CDR2 reads YFSETQ. The CDR3 loop spans 17 amino acids. For the CDR3, the DNA is TGCGCCAGCAGCTTGGCGACTAGCGGGCTGAGGCCCTGCGAGCAGTACTTC. Translated: CASSLATSGLRPCEQYF.

This clone came up a few times. The chain has TRBV6-4 and TRBJ2-7; 9 bases agree with TRBD2. This CDR3 comprises 17 residues. Germline CDR1 reads MRHNA; CDR2 reads SNTAGT. After removal of 7 bases from V and 4 bases from J, the junction contained 17 bases not matched to a gene. CDR3 sequence: CASTQRSSAGGLYEQYF. The CDR3, as DNA: TGTGCCAGCACTCAAAGGTCGTCGGCGGGAGGGCTATACGAGCAGTACTTC.

The chain employs TRBV7-3 and TRBJ2-6; 11 bases are a match to TRBD2. Germline-derived CDR1 and CDR2 are SGHTA and FQGTGA. V shed 3 bases and J 2 bases; nucleotides not matched to a gene: 6. The CDR3 totals 18 residues. The DNA for the CDR3 is TGTGCCAGCAGCTTGAGTAGCGGGAGGGCCGCTGGGGCCAACGTCCTGACTTTC. Its translation: CASSLSSGRAAGANVLTF.

This clone was observed a few times. The chain employs TRBV28 and TRBJ2-7; D is uncertain. This CDR3 has 13 residues. The germline V gene encodes CDR1 MDHEN and CDR2 SYDVKM. Between the trimmed V and J ends, which lost 6 bases and 0 bases, there was a span of 9 bases. The DNA of the CDR3 is TGTGCCAGCAGACCTCAGAGCTCCTACGAGCAGTACTTC. Amino acid sequence: CASRPQSSYEQYF.

V is TRBV25-1 and J is TRBJ2-7, with TRBD1 matching 9 bases. The CDR3 contains 13 residues. Trimming at V came to 6 bases and at J to 6 bases, leaving 6 bases not matched to a gene. Germline V CDR1 and CDR2: MGHDK, SYGVNS. This chain's CDR3 is CASSRTGEAEQYF. CDR3 DNA: TGTGCCAGCAGCCGGACAGGGGAGGCCGAGCAGTACTTC.

Points on this clone: This sample also contains other DNA sequences that code for the same CDR3. The chain combines TRBV9 with TRBJ2-5; D not certain. V lost 0 bases and J lost 4, with 4 bases in between. The germline gives CDR1 SGDLS, CDR2 YYNGEE. CDR3 length: 12 amino acids. The CDR3 nucleotides read TGTGCCAGCAGCGTAGGAGGAGAGACCCAGTACTTC. Protein: CASSVGGETQYF.

This clone showed up many times. This chain joins TRBV6-1 and TRBJ2-7; D is possibly TRBD2 (5 bases). The germline gives CDR1 MNHNS, CDR2 SASEGT. The CDR3 length is 15 residues. The V and J ends lost 6 bases and 2 bases respectively, with 17 bases between them. CDR3 sequence reads: CASRRDTWSPYEQYF. The CDR3 DNA sequence: TGTGCCAGCAGGAGGGATACCTGGTCCCCCTACGAGCAGTACTTC.

This chain's CDR3 is CAKRVPRYPSGNTIYF. CDR3 nucleotide sequence: TGTGCCAAACGGGTTCCACGGTACCCATCTGGAAACACCATATATTTT. This chain connects TRBV21-1 to TRBJ1-3. TRBV21-1 is a listed pseudogene. The CDR3 is 16 residues long.

CDR3 in DNA: TGTGCCAGTAGTCCCCCCAGGCCTCCTTCGGGGAACGAGCAGTACTTC. This encodes CASSPPRPPSGNEQYF. The V and J genes are TRBV28 and TRBJ2-7; D perhaps matches TRBD2 (5 bases). CDR3 length: 16 amino acids. Germline V lookup: CDR1 MDHEN, CDR2 SYDVKM. V lost 9 bases, J lost 5 bases, and 26 bases lay in between. The variable domain in full, with the rest retrieved from reference TRBV28 and TRBJ2-7, is DVKVTQSSRYLVKRTGEKVFLECVQDMDHENMFWYRQDPGLGLRLIYFSYDVKMKEKGDIPEGYSVSREKKERFSLILESASTNQTSMYLCASSPPRPPSGNEQYFGPGTRLTVT.

About this clone itself: One base separates it from a far larger clone, so it is likely a read error. Other DNA sequences in this specimen translate into the identical CDR3. This chain links TRBV30 with TRBJ1-4; no definite D call. Germline V gene data show CDR1 as GTSNPN and CDR2 as SVGIG (reference sequence). This CDR3 contains 13 residues. CDR3 in DNA: TGTGCCTGGAGTGTACCGCGGGGTGAAAAACTGTTCTTT. This codes for CAWSVPRGEKLFF.

The chain links TRBV28 to TRBJ1-1; D ambiguous. The germline V gene encodes CDR1 MDHEN and CDR2 SYDVKM. This CDR3 is built from 14 residues. The V end was cut by 3 bases, the J end by 4 bases, with 12 bases between. As DNA, the CDR3 is TGTGCCAGCAGTTTGAGAGCGTCGGGCACTGAAGCTTTCTTT. It codes for CASSLRASGTEAFF.

The chain combines TRBV28 with TRBJ2-1; TRBD1 matches at 8 bases. The trim removed 6 bases at V and 6 bases at J, leaving 7 bases unmatched. The CDR3 is 14 amino acids. Germline V gene lookup returns CDR1 MDHEN and CDR2 SYDVKM. In DNA form, the CDR3 reads TGTGCCAGCAGGGCCTCGGACAGGGCCAATGAGCAGTTCTTC. This encodes CASRASDRANEQFF.

Of note for this clone: A far larger clone is one nucleotide away, so this likely arose from a read error. The chain uses TRBV29-1 and TRBJ2-2; 9 nucleotides agree with TRBD2. The CDR3 is made up of 16 amino acids. The germline CDR1 and CDR2 sequences are SQVTM and ANQGSEA. Written as DNA, the CDR3 is TGCAGCGTTGTAGGTGGTCCAGCGGGAGCTAGCGGGGAGCTGTCTTTT. It specifies CSVVGGPAGASGELSF.

The rearrangement uses TRBV19 and TRBJ1-2; weak D call: TRBD1 (6 bases). CDR1 is LNHDA and CDR2 is SQIVND in the germline V gene (reference sequence). Between the trimmed V and J ends, which lost 4 bases and 3 bases, there was a span of 12 bases. The CDR3 runs 14 residues. The CDR3 DNA reads as TGTGCCAGTAGTAGGACAGTTTCCGACTATGGCTACACCTTC. This translates into CASSRTVSDYGYTF. Full variable domain (outside the CDR3, taken from reference TRBV19 and TRBJ1-2): DGGITQSPKYLFRKEGQNVTLSCEQNLNHDAMYWYRQDPGQGLRLIYYSQIVNDFQKGDIAEGYSVSREKKESFPLTVTSAQKNPTAFYLCASSRTVSDYGYTFGSGTRLTVV.

The chain joins TRBV12-2 to TRBJ2-7; no check of the table's D call, TRBD1, against the DNA was made. TRBV12-2 corresponds to a pseudogene. The CDR3 sequence is 20 residues long. CDR3 sequence reads: CASRFIGGQTRGTKSYEQYF. Here the CDR3 DNA reads TGTGCAAGTCGCTTTATAGGAGGCCAAACCAGGGGAACAAAATCCTACGAGCAGTACTTC.

Remarks on this clone: A far more abundant clone sits one base away, making this likely a read error. The chain employs TRBV15 and TRBJ2-7; 8 bases agree with TRBD2. V gave up 0 bases and J gave up 2 bases; unmatched junction bases: 15. CDR1 is LNHNV and CDR2 is YYDKDF in the germline V gene (reference sequence). CDR3 length: 19 amino acids. Written as DNA, the CDR3 is TGTGCCACCAGCAGAGATGGCGGGAGGCTAGCGGAGCTAACCTACGAGCAGTACTTC. It is translated as CATSRDGGRLAELTYEQYF.

The CDR3 DNA sequence: TGTGCCAGCAGCGCGGGAGGGCCTGTCGGGGAGCTGTTTTTT. Protein sequence: CASSAGGPVGELFF. V is TRBV7-8 and J is TRBJ2-2, with 9 bases identical to TRBD2. The trim removed 5 bases at V and 7 bases at J, leaving 5 bases unmatched. CDR1 is SGHVS, CDR2 FQNEAQ, per germline. The CDR3 is made up of 14 amino acids.

The rearrangement links TRBV11-3 to TRBJ2-5, with a possible D match to TRBD1 (5 bases). Trimming pared 3 bases from V and 5 bases from J, leaving 13 bases between. CDR3 length equals 14 residues. Germline CDR1 SGHNT, CDR2 YENEEA. The CDR3 is CASSFGRAGETQYF. The CDR3 nucleotides are TGTGCCAGCAGCTTTGGCAGGGCCGGGGAGACCCAGTACTTC. The full variable domain, completed using reference TRBV11-3 and TRBJ2-5, is EAGVVQSPRYKIIEKKQPVAFWCNPISGHNTLYWYLQNLGQGPELLIRYENEEAVDDSQLPKDRFSAERLKGVDSTLKIQPAELGDSAVYLCASSFGRAGETQYFGPGTRLLVL.

The chain employs TRBV6-1 and TRBJ2-1; TRBD2 is a possible D gene (6 bases). The length of the CDR3 is 15 residues. Germline values: CDR1 MNHNS, CDR2 SASEGT. V shed 1 base and J shed 8 bases, with 15 bases lying between them. This chain's CDR3 is CASSEVSGERDEQFF. CDR3 nucleotides: TGTGCCAGCAGTGAAGTGTCCGGGGAGCGGGATGAGCAGTTCTTC.

The V gene is TRBV28, the J gene TRBJ2-1; TRBD2 aligns across 11 bases. CDR1 is MDHEN, CDR2 SYDVKM, per germline. J lost 1 base, V lost 5 bases, and 10 bases had no gene match. This CDR3 is built from 18 residues. CDR3 protein: CASSPRTSGRWSYNEQFF. Here the CDR3 DNA reads TGTGCCAGCAGTCCACGTACTAGCGGGAGATGGTCCTACAATGAGCAGTTCTTC.

This chain joins TRBV30 and TRBJ2-3; D is tentatively TRBD1 or TRBD2 (5 bases each). The germline V gene encodes CDR1 GTSNPN and CDR2 SVGIG (reference sequence). The CDR3 totals 13 residues. Trimming removed 7 bases from V and 1 base from J, with 12 bases in between. This CDR3 is CASPGPRTDTQYF. DNA for the CDR3: TGTGCCTCCCCGGGACCCCGCACAGATACGCAGTATTTT.

This sequence joins TRBV6-1 and TRBJ1-2; 7 bases match TRBD1. V was clipped by 5 bases and J by 8 bases; unmatched bases: 8. The CDR3 totals 13 residues. Germline values: CDR1 MNHNS, CDR2 SASEGT. The CDR3 DNA is TGTGCCAGCAGTCCTGACAGGGAGAGAGGCTACACCTTC. As protein: CASSPDRERGYTF.